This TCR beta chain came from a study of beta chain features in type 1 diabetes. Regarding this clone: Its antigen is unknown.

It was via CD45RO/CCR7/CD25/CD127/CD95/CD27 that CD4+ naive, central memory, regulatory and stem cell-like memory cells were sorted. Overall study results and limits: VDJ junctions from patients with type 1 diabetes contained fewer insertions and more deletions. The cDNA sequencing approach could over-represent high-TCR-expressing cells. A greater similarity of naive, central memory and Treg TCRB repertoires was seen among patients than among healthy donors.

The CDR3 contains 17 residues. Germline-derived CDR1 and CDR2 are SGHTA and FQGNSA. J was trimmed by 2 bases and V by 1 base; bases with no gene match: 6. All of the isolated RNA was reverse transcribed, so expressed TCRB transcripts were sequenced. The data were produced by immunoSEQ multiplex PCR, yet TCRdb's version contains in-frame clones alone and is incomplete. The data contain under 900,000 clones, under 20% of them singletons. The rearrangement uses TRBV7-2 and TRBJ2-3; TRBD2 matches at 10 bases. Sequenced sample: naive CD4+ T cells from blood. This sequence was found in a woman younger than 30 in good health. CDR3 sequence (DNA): TGTGCCAGCAGCTTAGGTCTGACTAGCGGGTACACAGATACGCAGTATTTT. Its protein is CASSLGLTSGYTDTQYF.